These T cell receptor beta chains were read from a single sample in a study of T cells in Graves' hyperthyroidism and ophthalmopathy. TCRdb re-called the multiplex PCR reads with MiXCR, one entry per CDR3 protein. The sample contains 550,000 to 600,000 distinct CDR3 sequences, around 45% of which appear only once. Sequenced sample: peripheral blood or thyroid tissue (not recorded which). These receptors were taken from an adult woman with Graves' disease, either hyperthyroidism or ophthalmopathy (not recorded which). Both conserved end residues are part of each CDR3. The D gene is left open where the match is weak. Rows may omit the clone size; those that give it use once, few, many or a size class.

v_call: TRBV7-9
j_call: TRBJ1-6
d_call: NA
clone_size: NA
cdr3_aa: CASSAALSGDLHF
cdr3_nt: TGTGCCAGCAGCGCTGCCCTAAGTGGTGACCTCCACTTT

v_call: TRBV7-2
j_call: TRBJ2-3
d_call: NA
clone_size: NA
cdr3_aa: CASSNRALSMVHRRDTQYF
cdr3_nt: TGTGCCAGCAGCAACAGGGCCCTTTCAATGGTTCACAGACGAGATACGCAGTATTTT

v_call: TRBV10-3
j_call: TRBJ2-2
d_call: NA
clone_size: NA
cdr3_aa: CAIRRNTGELFF
cdr3_nt: TGTGCCATCAGGAGGAACACGGGGGAGCTGTTTTTT

v_call: TRBV20-1
j_call: TRBJ1-5
d_call: TRBD1
clone_size: once
cdr3_aa: CSVRDGGRGGLGYSNQPQHF
cdr3_nt: TGCAGTGTTAGAGATGGAGGCAGGGGGGGCTTGGGCTATAGCAATCAGCCCCAGCATTTT

v_call: TRBV9
j_call: TRBJ2-5
d_call: NA
clone_size: many
cdr3_aa: CASSGLVPGTQYF
cdr3_nt: TGTGCCAGCAGCGGCCTCGTCCCGGGGACCCAGTACTTC

v_call: TRBV7-9
j_call: TRBJ1-1
d_call: TRBD1
clone_size: many
cdr3_aa: CASSPRQGWDTEAFF
cdr3_nt: TGTGCCAGCAGCCCCCGACAGGGGTGGGACACTGAAGCTTTCTTT

v_call: TRBV10-3
j_call: TRBJ1-2
d_call: NA
clone_size: NA
cdr3_aa: CAISDGTDYGYTF
cdr3_nt: TGTGCCATCAGTGACGGGACGGACTATGGCTACACCTTC

v_call: TRBV24-1
j_call: TRBJ1-2
d_call: NA
clone_size: few
cdr3_aa: CATSPSAGYTF
cdr3_nt: TGTGCCACCAGTCCCTCCGCGGGCTACACCTTC

v_call: TRBV27
j_call: TRBJ1-6
d_call: NA
clone_size: NA
cdr3_aa: CASSPGRGAGSPLHF
cdr3_nt: TGTGCCAGCAGCCCAGGGCGGGGCGCGGGTTCACCCCTCCACTTT

v_call: TRBV4-2
j_call: TRBJ1-5
d_call: NA
clone_size: few
cdr3_aa: CASSQDGRRGPRNNQPQHF
cdr3_nt: TGTGCCAGCAGCCAAGATGGAAGGAGGGGCCCTAGGAACAATCAGCCCCAGCATTTT

v_call: TRBV27
j_call: TRBJ1-6
d_call: NA
clone_size: many
cdr3_aa: CASSPGFSPLHF
cdr3_nt: TGTGCCAGCAGTCCCGGGTTCTCACCCCTCCACTTT

v_call: TRBV29-1
j_call: TRBJ2-7
d_call: TRBD2
clone_size: NA
cdr3_aa: CSVEERRGGISEQYF
cdr3_nt: TGCAGCGTTGAAGAGCGCCGGGGGGGCATTTCCGAGCAGTACTTC

v_call: TRBV6-8
j_call: TRBJ1-6
d_call: TRBD1
clone_size: NA
cdr3_aa: CASSPYRGSGKNSPLHF
cdr3_nt: TGTGCCAGCAGTCCCTACAGGGGATCGGGAAAGAATTCACCCCTCCACTTT

v_call: TRBV20-1
j_call: TRBJ1-2
d_call: NA
clone_size: NA
cdr3_aa: CSARGPDRRLRLSGYTF
cdr3_nt: TGCAGTGCTAGAGGCCCGGACAGACGGCTAAGGCTATCGGGCTACACCTTC

v_call: TRBV7-2
j_call: TRBJ1-5
d_call: NA
clone_size: NA
cdr3_aa: CASTQGGSWQLQHF
cdr3_nt: TGTGCCAGCACCCAAGGGGGTAGTTGGCAGCTCCAGCATTTT

v_call: TRBV5-1
j_call: TRBJ2-5
d_call: NA
clone_size: many
cdr3_aa: CASRRDIQETQYF
cdr3_nt: TGCGCCAGCAGAAGGGACATCCAAGAGACCCAGTACTTC

v_call: TRBV10-3
j_call: TRBJ1-5
d_call: NA
clone_size: NA
cdr3_aa: CAIRDTRGQPQHF
cdr3_nt: TGTGCCATCAGAGATACTAGGGGTCAGCCCCAGCATTTT

v_call: TRBV10-3
j_call: TRBJ2-5
d_call: NA
clone_size: NA
cdr3_aa: CASSFEEIGTQYF
cdr3_nt: TGTGCCAGCAGTTTTGAAGAGATAGGGACCCAGTACTTC

v_call: TRBV19
j_call: TRBJ2-1
d_call: NA
clone_size: NA
cdr3_aa: CASTRDTGADEQFF
cdr3_nt: TGTGCCAGTACCCGGGACACTGGGGCGGATGAGCAGTTCTTC

v_call: TRBV12-3/TRBV12-4
j_call: TRBJ1-2
d_call: NA
clone_size: NA
cdr3_aa: CASSWALGEGYTF
cdr3_nt: TGTGCCAGCAGTTGGGCCCTGGGCGAGGGCTACACCTTC

v_call: TRBV5-1
j_call: TRBJ1-2
d_call: NA
clone_size: once
cdr3_aa: CASSLTTNYGYTF
cdr3_nt: TGCGCCAGCAGCTTGACCACTAACTATGGCTACACCTTC

v_call: TRBV4-1
j_call: TRBJ2-7
d_call: TRBD2
clone_size: many
cdr3_aa: CASSVVAGAYEQYF
cdr3_nt: TGCGCCAGCAGCGTGGTAGCGGGAGCCTACGAGCAGTACTTC

v_call: TRBV7-6
j_call: TRBJ2-5
d_call: NA
clone_size: NA
cdr3_aa: CASSAPGSDQPLKTQYF
cdr3_nt: TGTGCCAGCAGCGCGCCAGGCTCGGACCAGCCGTTGAAGACCCAGTACTTC

v_call: TRBV25-1
j_call: TRBJ1-3
d_call: TRBD1
clone_size: few
cdr3_aa: CASSARPGQGASISGNTIYF
cdr3_nt: TGTGCCAGCAGTGCCCGACCGGGACAGGGCGCCTCGATCTCTGGAAACACCATATATTTT

v_call: TRBV7-2
j_call: TRBJ1-1
d_call: NA
clone_size: many
cdr3_aa: CASSRTGLRNTEAFF
cdr3_nt: TGTGCCAGCAGTCGAACCGGACTCAGAAACACTGAAGCTTTCTTT

v_call: TRBV24-1
j_call: TRBJ1-3
d_call: NA
clone_size: NA
cdr3_aa: CATSDSTGDTIYF
cdr3_nt: TGTGCCACCAGCGACTCGACAGGCGACACCATATATTTT

v_call: TRBV5-1
j_call: TRBJ2-5
d_call: TRBD2
clone_size: many
cdr3_aa: CASSLGTSFETQYF
cdr3_nt: TGCGCCAGCAGCTTGGGGACTAGTTTCGAGACCCAGTACTTC

v_call: TRBV5-6
j_call: TRBJ1-4
d_call: NA
clone_size: NA
cdr3_aa: CASSSARTTNEKLFF
cdr3_nt: TGTGCCAGCAGCTCCGCCCGGACCACTAATGAAAAACTGTTTTTT

v_call: TRBV6-6
j_call: TRBJ2-5
d_call: NA
clone_size: many
cdr3_aa: CASSYTTGQNQETQYF
cdr3_nt: TGTGCCAGCAGTTACACGACGGGACAAAACCAAGAGACCCAGTACTTC

v_call: TRBV20-1
j_call: TRBJ1-5
d_call: TRBD1
clone_size: NA
cdr3_aa: CSARDFQGGTSNQPQHF
cdr3_nt: TGCAGTGCTAGAGATTTTCAGGGGGGGACTAGCAATCAGCCCCAGCATTTT

v_call: TRBV20-1
j_call: TRBJ1-5
d_call: NA
clone_size: NA
cdr3_aa: CSASANGRVRHF
cdr3_nt: TGCAGTGCTAGCGCTAATGGGAGGGTGAGGCATTTT

v_call: TRBV7-3
j_call: TRBJ2-1
d_call: TRBD2
clone_size: NA
cdr3_aa: CASSPISGNYNEQFF
cdr3_nt: TGTGCCAGCAGCCCAATTAGCGGGAACTACAATGAGCAGTTCTTC

v_call: TRBV20-1
j_call: TRBJ2-7
d_call: NA
clone_size: NA
cdr3_aa: CSAIDSRSYEQYF
cdr3_nt: TGCAGTGCTATCGACAGTCGATCCTACGAGCAGTACTTC

v_call: TRBV29-1
j_call: TRBJ1-2
d_call: NA
clone_size: NA
cdr3_aa: CSSSVWEARGYTF
cdr3_nt: TGCAGCAGTTCCGTGTGGGAGGCGCGCGGCTACACCTTC

v_call: TRBV29-1
j_call: TRBJ1-1
d_call: NA
clone_size: NA
cdr3_aa: CSLDAGDTEAFF
cdr3_nt: TGCAGCTTGGACGCCGGGGACACTGAAGCTTTCTTT

v_call: TRBV5-1
j_call: TRBJ2-6
d_call: NA
clone_size: NA
cdr3_aa: CASSLASGDTVSGANVLTF
cdr3_nt: TGCGCCAGCAGCTTGGCCTCAGGGGATACGGTATCTGGGGCCAACGTCCTGACTTTC

v_call: TRBV20-1
j_call: TRBJ1-6
d_call: NA
clone_size: NA
cdr3_aa: CSARDRGAYNSPLHF
cdr3_nt: TGCAGTGCTAGAGACCGGGGCGCCTATAATTCACCCCTCCACTTT

v_call: TRBV6-1
j_call: TRBJ2-7
d_call: NA
clone_size: many
cdr3_aa: CASSVATYEQYF
cdr3_nt: TGTGCCAGCAGTGTCGCAACCTACGAGCAGTACTTC

v_call: TRBV10-3
j_call: TRBJ1-5
d_call: TRBD1
clone_size: NA
cdr3_aa: CAISETPGTGYNNQPQHF
cdr3_nt: TGTGCCATCAGTGAGACTCCCGGGACAGGGTATAACAATCAGCCCCAGCATTTT

v_call: TRBV11-2
j_call: TRBJ2-7
d_call: NA
clone_size: many
cdr3_aa: CASSLRWEQYF
cdr3_nt: TGTGCCAGCAGCTTAAGGTGGGAGCAGTACTTC

v_call: TRBV12-3/TRBV12-4
j_call: TRBJ1-1
d_call: TRBD1
clone_size: NA
cdr3_aa: CASSWTGATEAFF
cdr3_nt: TGTGCCAGCAGCTGGACAGGAGCCACTGAAGCTTTCTTT

v_call: TRBV5-4
j_call: TRBJ1-3
d_call: NA
clone_size: NA
cdr3_aa: CASSFWGGRNTIYF
cdr3_nt: TGTGCCAGCAGCTTCTGGGGTGGCAGAAACACCATATATTTT

v_call: TRBV20-1
j_call: TRBJ1-2
d_call: TRBD1
clone_size: many
cdr3_aa: CSARDVGQGANGYTF
cdr3_nt: TGCAGTGCTAGAGACGTGGGACAGGGGGCGAATGGCTACACCTTC

v_call: TRBV5-1
j_call: TRBJ2-7
d_call: NA
clone_size: few
cdr3_aa: CASNDLYEQYF
cdr3_nt: TGCGCCAGCAACGATCTGTACGAGCAGTACTTC

v_call: TRBV6-2/TRBV6-3
j_call: TRBJ2-5
d_call: NA
clone_size: many
cdr3_aa: CASTGGPSETQYF
cdr3_nt: TGTGCCAGCACCGGAGGGCCATCGGAGACCCAGTACTTC

v_call: TRBV2
j_call: TRBJ2-5
d_call: NA
clone_size: many
cdr3_aa: CASARTVGTQYF
cdr3_nt: TGTGCCAGCGCGAGGACAGTCGGGACCCAGTACTTC

v_call: TRBV29-1
j_call: TRBJ2-5
d_call: NA
clone_size: NA
cdr3_aa: CSVGTGREETQYF
cdr3_nt: TGCAGCGTTGGTACAGGGAGAGAAGAGACCCAGTACTTC

v_call: TRBV20-1
j_call: TRBJ1-6
d_call: TRBD1
clone_size: NA
cdr3_aa: CSARTGVSPLHF
cdr3_nt: TGCAGTGCTAGGACAGGGGTGTCACCCCTCCACTTT